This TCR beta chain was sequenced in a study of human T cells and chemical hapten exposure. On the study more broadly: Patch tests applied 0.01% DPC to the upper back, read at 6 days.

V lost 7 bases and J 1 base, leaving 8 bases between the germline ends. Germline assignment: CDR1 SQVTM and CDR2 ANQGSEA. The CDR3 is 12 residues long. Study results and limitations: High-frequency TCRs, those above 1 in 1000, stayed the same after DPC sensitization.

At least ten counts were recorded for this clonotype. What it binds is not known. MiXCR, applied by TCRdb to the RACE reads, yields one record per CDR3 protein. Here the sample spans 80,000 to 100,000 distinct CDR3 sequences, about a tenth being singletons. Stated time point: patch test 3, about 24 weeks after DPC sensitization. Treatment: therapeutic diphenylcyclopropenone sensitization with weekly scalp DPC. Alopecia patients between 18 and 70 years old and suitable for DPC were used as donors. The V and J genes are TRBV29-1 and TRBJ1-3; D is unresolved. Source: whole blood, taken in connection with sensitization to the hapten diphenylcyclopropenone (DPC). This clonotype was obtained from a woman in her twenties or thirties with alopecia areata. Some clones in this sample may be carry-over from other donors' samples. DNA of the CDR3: TGCAGCGCCCAAGGATCTGGAAACACCATATATTTT. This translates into CSAQGSGNTIYF.